Listed here are 5 T cell receptor beta chains from one sample, sequenced in a study of T cells in Graves' hyperthyroidism and ophthalmopathy (dated by TCRdb to the late 2010s). Library preparation employed multiplex PCR. This sample was sequenced with an Illumina HiSeq 2000. TCR beta CDR3 regions were amplified from RNA transcripts. The TCR CDR3 was subjected to a first round of RT-PCR using the HTBI primer set and the Qiagen OneStep RT-PCR kit. TCRdb reprocessing: public reads trimmed at Q25 with fastp, clones called with MiXCR, in-frame beta chains kept. For every CDR3 protein sequence, its rows merge into one entry that carries the most common genes and DNA. Recorded for this sample are fewer than 750,000 distinct CDR3 sequences; 13% to 15% of them occurred a single time. Jointly, the top ten make up around an eighth of the sample. Sequencing was performed on blood. The receptors shown here come from a woman aged 45 to 65 with Graves' ophthalmopathy.

The rearrangement joins TRBV3-1 to TRBJ2-5; the match to TRBD2 covers 9 bases. V was clipped by 1 base and J by 7 bases; unmatched bases: 7. This CDR3 has 15 residues. Per the germline V gene, CDR1 is LGHDT and CDR2 is YNNKEL (reference sequence). This CDR3 is CASSQGGGRAGTQYF. The DNA for the CDR3 is TGTGCCAGCAGCCAAGGGGGCGGGAGGGCCGGGACCCAGTACTTC.

This clonotype was observed a handful of times. This chain joins TRBV5-1 and TRBJ2-7; a weak D match, TRBD1 (6 bases). The germline V and J ends were trimmed by 5 bases and 2 bases, with 11 bases remaining between them. The V gene's germline CDR1 is SGHRS and CDR2 YFSETQ. This CDR3 has 13 amino acids. The CDR3 here is CASRDRLTYEQYF. CDR3 DNA: TGCGCCAGCAGGGACAGACTCACCTACGAGCAGTACTTC.

This rearrangement joins TRBV7-8 to TRBJ1-6, with 7 bases lining up with TRBD1. CDR1 SGHVS and CDR2 FQNEAQ come from the germline V gene. V shed 8 bases and J 10 bases; nucleotides not matched to a gene: 8. The CDR3 has 13 residues. DNA for the CDR3: TGTGCCAGCGCACACAGGGGATTCTCACCCCTCCACTTT. Protein: CASAHRGFSPLHF. The full variable domain, completed using reference TRBV7-8 and TRBJ1-6, is GAGVSQSPRYKVAKRGQDVALRCDPISGHVSLFWYQQALGQGPEFLTYFQNEAQLDKSGLPSDRFFAERPEGSVSTLKIQRTQQEDSAVYLCASAHRGFSPLHFGNGTRLTVT.

This clonotype has a count of ten or more. The rearrangement links TRBV11-1 to TRBJ2-2; possibly TRBD1 for D (8 bases). From germline, CDR1 is SGHAT and CDR2 FQDESV (reference sequence). V dropped 5 bases and J dropped 4 bases, with 14 bases sitting between them. The CDR3 has 15 residues. Here the CDR3 DNA reads TGTGCCAGCAGCACAACAGGGGGGGTCACCGGGGAGCTGTTTTTT. Translating gives CASSTTGGVTGELFF.

The chain has TRBV19 and TRBJ1-1, with D perhaps TRBD1 (6 bases). The CDR3 runs to 14 residues. The V gene's germline CDR1 is LNHDA and CDR2 SQIVND (reference sequence). V dropped 8 bases and J dropped 5 bases, with 18 bases sitting between them. The CDR3 DNA reads TGTGCCAGTCACAATCCAGGGGAGGGTACTGAAGCTTTCTTT. Translated: CASHNPGEGTEAFF.